This TCR beta chain was recorded in a study of blood T cell repertoires in COVID-19. Study details: Sites in the United States, Italy and Spain provided acute and convalescent COVID-19 samples. Sample material is recorded as cDNA or gDNA derived from T cells, B-cell-depleted T cells, or PBMCs.

Under the authors' procedure: By means of reference gene primer amplification, nucleated cell counts were estimated. Sequenced by immunoSEQ multiplex PCR; TCRdb stores in-frame clones only, minus some. From that table come the V and J calls and clone size; the DNA was used to work out D and trimming. The table records about 260,000 clones, 80% to 85% of them present only once. Germline CDR1 SGHTA, CDR2 FQGNSA. The junction had 6 bases not matched to a gene; V was cut back by 1 base and J by 6 bases. The CDR3 length is 16 residues. The chain joins TRBV7-2 to TRBJ2-1, with 10 nucleotides matching TRBD1. Sequenced material: peripheral blood. This clonotype originated in a man aged 55 to 69 with acute or convalescent COVID-19. The CDR3 sequence: CASSLVPTGGINEQFF. The DNA of the CDR3 is TGTGCCAGCAGCTTAGTCCCGACAGGGGGCATCAATGAGCAGTTCTTC.